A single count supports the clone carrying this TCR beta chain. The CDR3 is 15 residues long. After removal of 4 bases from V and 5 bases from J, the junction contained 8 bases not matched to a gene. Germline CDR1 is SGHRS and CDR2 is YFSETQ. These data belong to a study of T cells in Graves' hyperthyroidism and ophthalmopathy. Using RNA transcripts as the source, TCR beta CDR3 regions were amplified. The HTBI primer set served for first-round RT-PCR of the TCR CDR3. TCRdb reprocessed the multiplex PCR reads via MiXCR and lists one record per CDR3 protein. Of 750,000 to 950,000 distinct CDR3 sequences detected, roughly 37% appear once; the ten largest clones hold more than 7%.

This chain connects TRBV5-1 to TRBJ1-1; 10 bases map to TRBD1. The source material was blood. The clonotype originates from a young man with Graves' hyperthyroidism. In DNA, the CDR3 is TGCGCCAGCAGCGACCCGACAGGGGGCAAGACTGAAGCTTTCTTT. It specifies CASSDPTGGKTEAFF.